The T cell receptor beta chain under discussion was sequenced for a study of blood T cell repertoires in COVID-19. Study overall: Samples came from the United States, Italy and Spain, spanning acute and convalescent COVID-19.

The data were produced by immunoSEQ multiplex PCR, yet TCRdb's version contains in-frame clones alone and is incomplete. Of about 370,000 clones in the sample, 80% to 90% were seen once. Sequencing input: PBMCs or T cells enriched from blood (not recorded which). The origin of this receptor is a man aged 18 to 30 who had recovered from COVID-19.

This chain's CDR3 is CASSLERGSYEQYF. The CDR3 nucleotides read TGTGCCAGCAGCCTTGAGCGGGGGAGCTACGAGCAGTACTTC. The rearrangement links TRBV4-2 to TRBJ2-7; 8 nucleotides align to TRBD2. The V segment lost 4 bases and the J segment 3 bases; nucleotides outside the gene matches: 5. CDR1 is LGHNA, CDR2 YNFKEQ, per germline. This CDR3 comprises 14 residues.